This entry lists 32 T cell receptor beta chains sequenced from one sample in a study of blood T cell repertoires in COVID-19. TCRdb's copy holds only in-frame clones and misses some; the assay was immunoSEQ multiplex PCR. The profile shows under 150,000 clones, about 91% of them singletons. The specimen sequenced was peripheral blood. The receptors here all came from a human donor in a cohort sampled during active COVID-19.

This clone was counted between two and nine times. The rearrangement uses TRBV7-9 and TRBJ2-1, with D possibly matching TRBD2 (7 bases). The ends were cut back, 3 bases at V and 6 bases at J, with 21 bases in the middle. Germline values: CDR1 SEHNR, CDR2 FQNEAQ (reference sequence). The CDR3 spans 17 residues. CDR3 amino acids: CASSLGRGAIGGNEQFF. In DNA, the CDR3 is TGTGCCAGCAGCTTGGGCCGGGGGGCCATAGGGGGCAATGAGCAGTTCTTC. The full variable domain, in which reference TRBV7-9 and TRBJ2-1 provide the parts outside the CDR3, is DTGVSQNPRHKITKRGQNVTFRCDPISEHNRLYWYRQTLGQGPEFLTYFQNEAQLEKSRLLSDRFSAERPKGSFSTLEIQRTEQGDSAMYLCASSLGRGAIGGNEQFFGPGTRLTVL.

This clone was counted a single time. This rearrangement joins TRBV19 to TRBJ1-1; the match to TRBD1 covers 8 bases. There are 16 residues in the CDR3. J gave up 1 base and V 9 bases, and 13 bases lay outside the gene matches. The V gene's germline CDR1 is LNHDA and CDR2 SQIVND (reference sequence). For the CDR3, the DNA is TGTGCCAGCGCCCTCCCCCTCGGACAGGGGAACACTGAAGCTTTCTTT. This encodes CASALPLGQGNTEAFF.

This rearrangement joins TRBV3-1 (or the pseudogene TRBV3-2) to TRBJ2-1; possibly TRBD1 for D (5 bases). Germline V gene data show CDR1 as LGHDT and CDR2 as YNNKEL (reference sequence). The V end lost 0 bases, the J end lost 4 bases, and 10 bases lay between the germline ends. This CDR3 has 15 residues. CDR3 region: CASSQEGLVYNEQFF. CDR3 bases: TGTGCCAGCAGCCAAGAGGGGCTAGTTTACAATGAGCAGTTCTTC.

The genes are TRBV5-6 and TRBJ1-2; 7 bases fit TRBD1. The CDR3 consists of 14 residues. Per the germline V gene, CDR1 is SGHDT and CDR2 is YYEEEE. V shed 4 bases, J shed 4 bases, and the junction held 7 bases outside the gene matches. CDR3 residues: CASSPVGQSYGYTF. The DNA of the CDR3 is TGTGCCAGCAGCCCTGTGGGACAGAGCTATGGCTACACCTTC. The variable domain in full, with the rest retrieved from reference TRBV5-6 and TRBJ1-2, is DAGVTQSPTHLIKTRGQQVTLRCSPKSGHDTVSWYQQALGQGPQFIFQYYEEEERQRGNFPDRFSGHQFPNYSSELNVNALLLGDSALYLCASSPVGQSYGYTFGSGTRLTVV.

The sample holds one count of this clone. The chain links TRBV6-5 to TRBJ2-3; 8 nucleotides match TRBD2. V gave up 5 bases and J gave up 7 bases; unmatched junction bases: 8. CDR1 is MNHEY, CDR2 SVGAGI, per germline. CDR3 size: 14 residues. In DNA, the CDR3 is TGTGCCAGCAGTCCTCCGGGAGGGACGAATACGCAGTATTTT. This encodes CASSPPGGTNTQYF.

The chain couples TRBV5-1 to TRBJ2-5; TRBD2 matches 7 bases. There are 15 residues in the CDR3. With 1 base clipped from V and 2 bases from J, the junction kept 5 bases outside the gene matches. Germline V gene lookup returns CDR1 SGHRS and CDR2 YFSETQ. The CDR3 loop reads CASSLYRRGQETQYF. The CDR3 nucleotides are TGCGCCAGCAGCTTGTATCGGCGGGGGCAAGAGACCCAGTACTTC.

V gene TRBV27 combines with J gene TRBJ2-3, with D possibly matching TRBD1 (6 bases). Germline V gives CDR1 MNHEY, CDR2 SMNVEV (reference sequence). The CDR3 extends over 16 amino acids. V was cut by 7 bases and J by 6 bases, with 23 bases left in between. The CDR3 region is CASIQKARTDGDTQYF. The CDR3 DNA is TGTGCCAGCATCCAAAAAGCAAGGACAGACGGGGATACGCAGTATTTT.

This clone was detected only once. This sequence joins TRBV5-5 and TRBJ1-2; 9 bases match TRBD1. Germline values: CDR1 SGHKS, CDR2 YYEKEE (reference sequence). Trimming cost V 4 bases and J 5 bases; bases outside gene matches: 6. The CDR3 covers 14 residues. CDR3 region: CASSRDRGSYGYTF. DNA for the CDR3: TGTGCCAGCAGCCGAGACAGGGGGTCGTATGGCTACACCTTC.

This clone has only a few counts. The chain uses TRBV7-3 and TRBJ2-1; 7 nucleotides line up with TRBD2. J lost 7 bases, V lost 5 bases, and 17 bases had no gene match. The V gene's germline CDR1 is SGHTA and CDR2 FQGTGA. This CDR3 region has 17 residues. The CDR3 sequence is CASSPGFGGGEINEQFF. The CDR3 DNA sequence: TGTGCCAGCAGCCCGGGTTTTGGCGGGGGAGAGATAAATGAGCAGTTCTTC. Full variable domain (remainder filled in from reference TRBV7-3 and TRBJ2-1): GAGVSQTPSNKVTEKGKYVELRCDPISGHTALYWYRQSLGQGPEFLIYFQGTGAADDSGLPNDRFFAVRPEGSVSTLKIQRTERGDSAVYLCASSPGFGGGEINEQFFGPGTRLTVL.

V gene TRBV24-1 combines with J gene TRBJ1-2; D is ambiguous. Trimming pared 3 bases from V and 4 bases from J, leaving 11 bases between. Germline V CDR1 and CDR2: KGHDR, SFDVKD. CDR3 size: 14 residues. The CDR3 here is CATSDTSGGYGYTF. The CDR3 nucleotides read TGTGCCACCAGTGATACGTCTGGAGGCTATGGCTACACCTTC.

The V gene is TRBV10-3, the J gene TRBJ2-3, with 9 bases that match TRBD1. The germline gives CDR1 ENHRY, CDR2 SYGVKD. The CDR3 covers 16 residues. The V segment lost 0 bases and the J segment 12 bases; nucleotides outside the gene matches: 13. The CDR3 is CAISESPGQGIHAQYF. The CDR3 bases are TGTGCCATCAGTGAGTCACCGGGACAGGGAATCCATGCACAGTATTTT.

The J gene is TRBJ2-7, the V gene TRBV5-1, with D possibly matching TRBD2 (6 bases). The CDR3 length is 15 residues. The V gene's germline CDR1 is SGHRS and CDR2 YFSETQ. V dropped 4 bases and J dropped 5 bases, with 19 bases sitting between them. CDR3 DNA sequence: TGCGCCAGCAGCCGGGGCGGGGAAAGAAGCAACGAGCAGTACTTC. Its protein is CASSRGGERSNEQYF.

The CDR3 DNA follows: TGTGCCAGCAGTTCCCAGACAGGGATCATCTACGAGCAGTACTTC. It encodes CASSSQTGIIYEQYF. This chain joins TRBV27 and TRBJ2-7, with TRBD1 identical over 7 bases. Trimming cost V 4 bases and J 3 bases; bases outside gene matches: 9. Germline V lookup: CDR1 MNHEY, CDR2 SMNVEV (reference sequence). CDR3 length: 15 residues.

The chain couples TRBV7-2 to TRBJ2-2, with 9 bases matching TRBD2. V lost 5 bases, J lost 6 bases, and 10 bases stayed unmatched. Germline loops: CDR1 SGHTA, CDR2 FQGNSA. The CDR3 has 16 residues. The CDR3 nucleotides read TGTGCCAGCAGCCCCGGTGGGCGGGGGGGCCCCGGGGAGCTGTTTTTT. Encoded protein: CASSPGGRGGPGELFF.

The CDR3, as DNA: TGTGCCAGCTCAACAGGGCGGGAGCAGTACTTC. Translated, it gives CASSTGREQYF. The gene calls are TRBV18 and TRBJ2-7; D possibly corresponds to TRBD1 (6 bases). Germline assignment: CDR1 KGHSH and CDR2 LQKENI. Trimming stripped 5 bases from V and 7 bases from J, with 9 bases between. CDR3 size: 11 residues.

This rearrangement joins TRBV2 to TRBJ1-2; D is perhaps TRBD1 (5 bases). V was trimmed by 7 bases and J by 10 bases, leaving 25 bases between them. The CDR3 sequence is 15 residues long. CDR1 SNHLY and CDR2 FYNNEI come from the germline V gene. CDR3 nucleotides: TGTGCCAGCACCCCCGGTAGGGGCCCCACTTACGTCTACACCTTC. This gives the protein CASTPGRGPTYVYTF.

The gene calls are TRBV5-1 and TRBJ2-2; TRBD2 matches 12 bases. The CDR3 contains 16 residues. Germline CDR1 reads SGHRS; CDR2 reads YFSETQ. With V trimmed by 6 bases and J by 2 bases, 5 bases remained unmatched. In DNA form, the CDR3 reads TGCGCCAGCAAACAGACTAGCGGGGGCAACACCGGGGAGCTGTTTTTT. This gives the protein CASKQTSGGNTGELFF.

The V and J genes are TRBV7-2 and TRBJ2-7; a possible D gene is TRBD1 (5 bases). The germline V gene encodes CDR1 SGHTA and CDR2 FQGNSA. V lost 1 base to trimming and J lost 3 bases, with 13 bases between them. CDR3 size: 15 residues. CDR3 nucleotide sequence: TGTGCCAGCAGCTTAGAATTAGGGGATAGCTACGAGCAGTACTTC. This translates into CASSLELGDSYEQYF.

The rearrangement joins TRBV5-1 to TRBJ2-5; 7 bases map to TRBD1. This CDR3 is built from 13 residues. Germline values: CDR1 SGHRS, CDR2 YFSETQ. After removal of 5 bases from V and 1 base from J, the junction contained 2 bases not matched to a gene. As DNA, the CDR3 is TGCGCCAGCAGGGGGACAGTCCAAGAGACCCAGTACTTC. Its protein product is CASRGTVQETQYF.

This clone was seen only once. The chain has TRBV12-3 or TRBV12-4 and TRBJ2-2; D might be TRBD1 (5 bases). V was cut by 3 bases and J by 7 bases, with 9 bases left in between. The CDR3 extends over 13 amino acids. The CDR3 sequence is CASSFMQGGELFF. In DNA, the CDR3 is TGTGCCAGCAGTTTTATGCAGGGCGGGGAGCTGTTTTTT.

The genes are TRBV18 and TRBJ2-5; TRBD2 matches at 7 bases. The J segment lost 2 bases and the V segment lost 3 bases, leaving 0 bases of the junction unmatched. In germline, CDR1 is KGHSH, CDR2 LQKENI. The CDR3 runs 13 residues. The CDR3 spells CASSPGLQETQYF. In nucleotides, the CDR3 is TGTGCCAGCTCACCGGGACTACAAGAGACCCAGTACTTC.

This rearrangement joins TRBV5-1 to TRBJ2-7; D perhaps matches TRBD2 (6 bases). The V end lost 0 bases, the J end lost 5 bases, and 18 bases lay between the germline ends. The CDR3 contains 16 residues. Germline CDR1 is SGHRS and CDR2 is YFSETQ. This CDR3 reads CASSLAGLAMANEQYF. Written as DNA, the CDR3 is TGCGCCAGCAGCTTGGCAGGTCTAGCGATGGCTAACGAGCAGTACTTC.

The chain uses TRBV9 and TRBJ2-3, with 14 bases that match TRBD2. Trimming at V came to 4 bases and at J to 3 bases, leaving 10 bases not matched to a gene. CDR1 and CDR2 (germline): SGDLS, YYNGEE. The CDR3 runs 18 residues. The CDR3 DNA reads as TGTGCCAGCAGCCCGCGACTAGCGGGGGGGCATCGAACAGATACGCAGTATTTT. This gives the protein CASSPRLAGGHRTDTQYF.

The CDR3 DNA follows: TGTGCCAGCAGCCAGCAACAGGGGGCGAACACTGAAGCTTTCTTT. Amino acid sequence: CASSQQQGANTEAFF. This chain uses TRBV3-1 (or the pseudogene TRBV3-2) with TRBJ1-1; TRBD1 agrees at 9 bases. The CDR3 has 15 residues. V lost 3 bases, J lost 1 base, and 3 bases stayed unmatched. Germline CDR1 reads LGHDT; CDR2 reads YNNKEL (reference sequence).

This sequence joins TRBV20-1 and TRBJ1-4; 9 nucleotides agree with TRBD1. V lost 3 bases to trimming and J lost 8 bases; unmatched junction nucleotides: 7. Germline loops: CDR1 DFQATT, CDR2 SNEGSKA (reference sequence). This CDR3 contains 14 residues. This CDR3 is CSASRSGTGEKLFF. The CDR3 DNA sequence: TGCAGTGCTAGTAGATCCGGGACAGGGGAAAAACTGTTTTTT.

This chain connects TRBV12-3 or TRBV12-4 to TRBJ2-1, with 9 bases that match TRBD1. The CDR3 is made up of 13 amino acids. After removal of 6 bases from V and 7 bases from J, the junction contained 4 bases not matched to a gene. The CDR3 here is CASRRTGENEQFF. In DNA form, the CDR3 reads TGTGCCAGCAGGCGGACAGGGGAAAATGAGCAGTTCTTC.

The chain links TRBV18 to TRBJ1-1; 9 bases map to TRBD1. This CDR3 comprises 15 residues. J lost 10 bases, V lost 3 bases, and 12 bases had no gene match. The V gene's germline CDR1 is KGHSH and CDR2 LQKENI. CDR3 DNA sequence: TGTGCCAGCTCACCTAAAACAGGGGGCCGGGGTGTAGCTTTCTTT. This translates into CASSPKTGGRGVAFF.

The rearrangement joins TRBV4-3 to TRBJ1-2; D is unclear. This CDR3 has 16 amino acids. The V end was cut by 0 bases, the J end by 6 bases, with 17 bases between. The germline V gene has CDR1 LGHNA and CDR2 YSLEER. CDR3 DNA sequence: TGCGCCAGCAGCCAAGACAGACCCGGGTTGGCCCATGGCTACACCTTC. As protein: CASSQDRPGLAHGYTF.

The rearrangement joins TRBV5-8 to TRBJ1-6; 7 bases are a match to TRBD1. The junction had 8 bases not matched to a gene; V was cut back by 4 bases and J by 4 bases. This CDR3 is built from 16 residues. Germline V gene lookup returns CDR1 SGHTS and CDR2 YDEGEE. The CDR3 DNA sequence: TGTGCCAGCAGCCTACAGGGGACCCTTTATAATTCACCCCTCCACTTT. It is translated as CASSLQGTLYNSPLHF.

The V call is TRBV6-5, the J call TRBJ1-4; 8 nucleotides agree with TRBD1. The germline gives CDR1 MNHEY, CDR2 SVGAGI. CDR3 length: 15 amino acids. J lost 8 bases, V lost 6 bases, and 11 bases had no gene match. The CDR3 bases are TGTGCCAGCAGCTTCGACAGGGGAGGAACGGAAAAACTGTTTTTT. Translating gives CASSFDRGGTEKLFF.

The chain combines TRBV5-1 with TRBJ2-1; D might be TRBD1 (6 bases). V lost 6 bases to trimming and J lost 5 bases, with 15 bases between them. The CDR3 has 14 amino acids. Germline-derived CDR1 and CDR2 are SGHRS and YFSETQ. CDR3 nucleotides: TGCGCCAGCACAGGGGCAGGTGGGGACAATGAGCAGTTCTTC. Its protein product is CASTGAGGDNEQFF.

This CDR3 reads CAWSPGTGANEKLFF. CDR3 bases: TGTGCCTGGAGTCCCGGGACAGGGGCTAATGAAAAACTGTTTTTT. The chain combines TRBV30 with TRBJ1-4; 10 bases are a match to TRBD1. The CDR3 runs to 15 residues. Germline V gene data show CDR1 as GTSNPN and CDR2 as SVGIG (reference sequence). J lost 3 bases, V lost 2 bases, and 3 bases had no gene match.